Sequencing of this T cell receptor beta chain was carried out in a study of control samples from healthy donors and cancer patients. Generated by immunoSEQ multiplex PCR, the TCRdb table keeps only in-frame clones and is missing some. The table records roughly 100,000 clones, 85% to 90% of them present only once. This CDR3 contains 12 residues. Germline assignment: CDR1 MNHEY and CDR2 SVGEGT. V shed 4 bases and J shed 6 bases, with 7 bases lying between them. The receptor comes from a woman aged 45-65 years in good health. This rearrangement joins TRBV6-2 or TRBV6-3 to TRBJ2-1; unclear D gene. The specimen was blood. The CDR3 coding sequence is TGTGCCAGCAGTTCGGAGTCCAATGAGCAGTTCTTC. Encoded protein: CASSSESNEQFF.